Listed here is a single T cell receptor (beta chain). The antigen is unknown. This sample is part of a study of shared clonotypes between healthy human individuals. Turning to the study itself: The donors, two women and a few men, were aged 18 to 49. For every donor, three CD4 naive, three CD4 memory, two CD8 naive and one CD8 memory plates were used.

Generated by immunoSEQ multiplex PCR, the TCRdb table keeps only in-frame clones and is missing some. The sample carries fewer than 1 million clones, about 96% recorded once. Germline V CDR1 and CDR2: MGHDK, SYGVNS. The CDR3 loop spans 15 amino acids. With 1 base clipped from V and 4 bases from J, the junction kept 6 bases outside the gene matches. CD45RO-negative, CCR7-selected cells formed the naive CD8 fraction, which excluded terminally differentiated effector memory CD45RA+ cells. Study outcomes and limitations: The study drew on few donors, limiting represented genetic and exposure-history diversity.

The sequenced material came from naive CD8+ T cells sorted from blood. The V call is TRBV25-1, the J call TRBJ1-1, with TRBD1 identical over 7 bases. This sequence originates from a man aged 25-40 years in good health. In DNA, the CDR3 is TGTGCCAGCAGTGAATTAGGGGGCCTGGGCACTGAAGCTTTCTTT. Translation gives CASSELGGLGTEAFF.